The 25 T cell receptor beta chains listed next were all sequenced from one sample in a study of Graves' ophthalmopathy and Graves' hyperthyroidism. RNA transcripts were the source from which TCR beta CDR3 regions were amplified. First-round RT-PCR with HTBI primers preceded a second-round multiplex PCR. Using its own MiXCR run on the multiplex PCR reads, TCRdb lists one record per CDR3 protein. The table records about 400,000 distinct CDR3 sequences, roughly 18% of them present only once. Sequencing used peripheral blood. The receptors shown here come from a young woman with Graves' ophthalmopathy.

In its sample, this clonotype was seen many times. The chain is built from TRBV12-3 or TRBV12-4 and TRBJ1-5; D may be TRBD1 (5 bases). Trimming shortened V by 10 bases and J by 0 bases, and 16 bases separated the two germline ends. The CDR3 sequence is 15 residues long. CDR3: CANSLWGYSNQPQHF. The CDR3 region has the DNA TGTGCCAACAGCTTATGGGGCTATAGCAATCAGCCCCAGCATTTT.

The J gene is TRBJ2-7, the V gene TRBV28; 7 bases agree with TRBD2. Germline values: CDR1 MDHEN, CDR2 SYDVKM. The CDR3 runs 14 residues. The V segment lost 6 bases and the J segment 0 bases; nucleotides outside the gene matches: 5. The CDR3 loop is CASRPAGSSYEQYF. The CDR3 nucleotides are TGTGCCAGCAGGCCAGCGGGAAGCTCCTACGAGCAGTACTTC.

This clonotype was detected many times. This chain connects TRBV10-3 to TRBJ2-7, with a tentative D call TRBD1 (5 bases). With 2 bases removed from V and 4 bases from J, the gap between germline ends came to 12 bases. The CDR3 covers 14 residues. Germline CDR1 is ENHRY and CDR2 is SYGVKD. CDR3 nucleotide sequence: TGTGCCATCAGTGAGACAGGTTTTGGATACGAGCAGTACTTC. The encoded protein is CAISETGFGYEQYF.

This clonotype was seen ten or more times. The CDR3 spells CASSFPGAPYNSPLHF. CDR3 sequence (DNA): TGTGCCAGCAGTTTTCCCGGCGCCCCCTATAATTCACCCCTCCACTTT. The rearrangement joins TRBV28 to TRBJ1-6, with D hard to call. The germline V gene has CDR1 MDHEN and CDR2 SYDVKM. The CDR3 contains 16 residues. Trimming removed 3 bases from V and 2 bases from J, with 11 bases in between. Complete variable domain (other parts from reference TRBV28 and TRBJ1-6): DVKVTQSSRYLVKRTGEKVFLECVQDMDHENMFWYRQDPGLGLRLIYFSYDVKMKEKGDIPEGYSVSREKKERFSLILESASTNQTSMYLCASSFPGAPYNSPLHFGNGTRLTVT.

This clonotype was counted many times. The CDR3 DNA is TGTGCCAGCAGCCAAGATCCCGTGAATGAGCAGTTCTTC. Encoded protein: CASSQDPVNEQFF. This chain connects TRBV3-1 to TRBJ2-1; D unclear. Germline V lookup: CDR1 LGHDT, CDR2 YNNKEL (reference sequence). CDR3 size: 13 residues. V was shortened by 0 bases and J by 7 bases, with 7 bases between the two germline ends.

This clonotype was observed at least ten times. This chain links TRBV5-6 with TRBJ2-7, with a possible D match to TRBD2 (6 bases). V was trimmed by 5 bases and J by 3 bases, leaving 12 bases between them. Germline-derived CDR1 and CDR2 are SGHDT and YYEEEE. This CDR3 has 13 residues. The CDR3 spells CASSWGLLYEQYF. CDR3 bases: TGTGCCAGCAGTTGGGGACTTCTCTACGAGCAGTACTTC.

At least ten counts were recorded for this clonotype. The rearrangement joins TRBV28 to TRBJ1-5, with a possible D match to TRBD1 (5 bases). Germline CDR1 reads MDHEN; CDR2 reads SYDVKM. This CDR3 spans 16 amino acids. Trimming cost V 2 bases and J 3 bases, with 14 bases left between them. This chain's CDR3 is CASSLNGGGINQPQHF. The CDR3 coding sequence is TGTGCCAGCAGTTTAAACGGGGGGGGGATCAATCAGCCCCAGCATTTT.

This clonotype was detected ten times or more. The J gene is TRBJ1-6, the V gene TRBV7-2; D might be TRBD1 (5 bases). The CDR3 consists of 15 residues. The V and J ends lost 5 bases and 5 bases respectively, with 13 bases between them. The V gene's germline CDR1 is SGHTA and CDR2 FQGNSA. CDR3 nucleotides: TGTGCCAGCAGCCCGACAGTTCGCGATAATTCACCCCTCCACTTT. Translated: CASSPTVRDNSPLHF.

There are a few counts of this clonotype. The chain links TRBV19 to TRBJ2-2; a possible D gene is TRBD1 (6 bases). V was clipped by 7 bases and J by 3 bases, with 18 bases between them. The CDR3 covers 16 residues. Per germline, CDR1 LNHDA and CDR2 SQIVND (reference sequence). The CDR3 sequence is CASTKGESGDTGELFF. As DNA, the CDR3 is TGTGCCAGTACCAAGGGGGAGTCCGGGGACACCGGGGAGCTGTTTTTT.

This clonotype was seen repeatedly, ten times or more. V and J are TRBV6-2 or TRBV6-3 and TRBJ1-1; D is unresolved. This CDR3 comprises 14 residues. CDR1 is MNHEY, CDR2 SVGEGT, per germline. V was cut by 7 bases and J by 5 bases, with 17 bases left in between. In nucleotides, the CDR3 is TGTGCCAGCACCTCAATTCAGAGGGAAACTGAAGCTTTCTTT. As protein: CASTSIQRETEAFF.

This chain joins TRBV9 and TRBJ2-5; TRBD1 might be the D (5 bases). The CDR3 is 11 residues long. The germline CDR1 and CDR2 sequences are SGDLS and YYNGEE. The germline V and J ends were trimmed by 4 bases and 7 bases, with 8 bases remaining between them. Written as DNA, the CDR3 is TGTGCCAGCAGCTCTACAGGGACCCAGTACTTC. It specifies CASSSTGTQYF.

This rearrangement joins TRBV12-5 to TRBJ2-5; the D is unclear. The CDR3 has 11 residues. CDR1 is LGHNT and CDR2 is FRNRAP in the germline V gene. V was pared by 7 bases and J by 3 bases, with 6 bases between. Written as DNA, the CDR3 is TGTGCTAGTGCCACAGAAGAGACCCAGTACTTC. Translated, it gives CASATEETQYF. Full variable domain (remainder filled in from reference TRBV12-5 and TRBJ2-5): DARVTQTPRHKVTEMGQEVTMRCQPILGHNTVFWYRQTMMQGLELLAYFRNRAPLDDSGMPKDRFSAEMPDATLATLKIQPSEPRDSAVYFCASATEETQYFGPGTRLLVL.

In this sample, this clonotype turned up many times. The chain recombines TRBV2 with TRBJ2-7; TRBD2 agrees at 9 bases. V lost 7 bases, J lost 1 base, and 11 bases stayed unmatched. The CDR3 is 16 residues long. In germline, CDR1 is SNHLY, CDR2 FYNNEI. The CDR3 nucleotides read TGTGCCAGCAAGGGGGGACTAGCCGGGGGATCCTACGAGCAGTACTTC. This codes for CASKGGLAGGSYEQYF.

This clonotype was found many times. The chain couples TRBV2 to TRBJ1-1, with D hard to call. The CDR3 has 13 amino acids. Germline V gene sequence: CDR1 SNHLY, CDR2 FYNNEI. Trimming removed 3 bases from V and 3 bases from J, with 8 bases in between. DNA for the CDR3: TGTGCCAGCAGTGAGGAAGGGTACACTGAAGCTTTCTTT. It specifies CASSEEGYTEAFF. The full variable domain, its missing parts supplied by reference TRBV2 and TRBJ1-1, is EPEVTQTPSHQVTQMGQEVILRCVPISNHLYFYWYRQILGQKVEFLVSFYNNEISEKSEIFDDQFSVERPDGSNFTLKIRSTKLEDSAMYFCASSEEGYTEAFFGQGTRLTVV.

This clonotype was found many times. The genes are TRBV2 and TRBJ1-1; 7 bases agree with TRBD1. Trimming cost V 5 bases and J 4 bases; bases outside gene matches: 4. CDR1 and CDR2 (germline): SNHLY, FYNNEI. This CDR3 comprises 13 residues. The CDR3 region is CASSPQGLTEAFF. The CDR3, as DNA: TGTGCCAGCAGTCCACAGGGGCTCACTGAAGCTTTCTTT.

This clonotype was detected many times. This chain uses TRBV28 with TRBJ2-2, with D possibly TRBD2 on 5 matching bases. This CDR3 is built from 18 residues. Germline V gene lookup returns CDR1 MDHEN and CDR2 SYDVKM. The germline V and J ends were trimmed by 2 bases and 5 bases, with 21 bases remaining between them. The CDR3 nucleotides are TGTGCCAGCAGTTTAGGGAGACGGCATTCGGGTGAGACCGGGGAGCTGTTTTTT. Its translation is CASSLGRRHSGETGELFF.

At least ten counts were recorded for this clonotype. The CDR3 DNA reads as TGTGCCAGCAGTAGGGACAGGAATAACCCCTATGGCTACACCTTC. Amino acids: CASSRDRNNPYGYTF. The rearrangement uses TRBV6-5 and TRBJ1-2, with 8 bases lining up with TRBD1. Germline CDR1 MNHEY, CDR2 SVGAGI. Trimming removed 5 bases from V and 4 bases from J; junction bases left unmatched: 9. This CDR3 region has 15 residues.

In its sample, this clonotype was seen many times. The gene calls are TRBV28 and TRBJ1-5, with D unclear. V dropped 3 bases and J dropped 5 bases, with 11 bases sitting between them. Looked up from germline, CDR1 is MDHEN and CDR2 is SYDVKM. This CDR3 spans 14 amino acids. CDR3 DNA sequence: TGTGCCAGCAGTTTCGGCAGTCAATATCAGCCCCAGCATTTT. Translation: CASSFGSQYQPQHF.

Many counts were recorded for this clonotype. Germline is not matched at one junction end, which may reflect a read error. The rearrangement uses TRBV19 and TRBJ1-5, with D possibly matching TRBD1 (5 bases). The length of the CDR3 is 16 residues. Germline CDR1 and CDR2: LNHDA and SQIVND (reference sequence). DNA of the CDR3: TGTGCCAGTAGGATAGTTGGTGGGGGAGTCAATCAGCCCCAGCATTTT. Encoded protein: CASRIVGGGVNQPQHF.

The CDR3 nucleotides are TGTGCCAGCAGCAGACAGGGGCTCGATCAGCCCCAGCATTTT. Amino acids: CASSRQGLDQPQHF. The rearrangement joins TRBV12-3 or TRBV12-4 to TRBJ1-5, with 8 positions matching TRBD1. The trim removed 6 bases at V and 5 bases at J, leaving 6 bases unmatched. The CDR3 has 14 residues.

This clonotype was counted ten times or more. The chain couples TRBV7-2 to TRBJ2-2; D assignment may be TRBD1 or TRBD2 (5 bases each). There are 15 residues in the CDR3. The V and J ends lost 1 base and 4 bases respectively, with 10 bases between them. Germline V CDR1 and CDR2: SGHTA, FQGNSA. CDR3 DNA sequence: TGTGCCAGCAGCTTAGGGGACGGCCTCACCGGGGAGCTGTTTTTT. Translated: CASSLGDGLTGELFF.

This clonotype was counted at least ten times. The chain combines TRBV29-1 with TRBJ1-2, with D tentatively TRBD1 (5 bases). The CDR3 has 17 residues. Germline CDR1 SQVTM, CDR2 ANQGSEA. Deletions cut 6 bases from V and 3 bases from J, with 26 bases between. CDR3: CSVEPLRALRGDYGYTF. The CDR3 nucleotides read TGCAGCGTGGAGCCCCTCAGGGCACTCCGGGGGGACTATGGCTACACCTTC. Combining the CDR3 with reference TRBV29-1 and TRBJ1-2 gives the whole variable domain SAVISQKPSRDICQRGTSLTIQCQVDSQVTMMFWYRQQPGQSLTLIATANQGSEATYESGFVIDKFPISRPNLTFSTLTVSNMSPEDSSIYLCSVEPLRALRGDYGYTFGSGTRLTVV.

The chain is built from TRBV20-1 and TRBJ2-2; D is perhaps TRBD1 (5 bases). CDR3 length equals 12 residues. Deletions cut 4 bases from V and 3 bases from J, with 6 bases between. In germline, CDR1 is DFQATT, CDR2 SNEGSKA (reference sequence). The chain's CDR3 is CSAKQDTGELFF. CDR3 DNA sequence: TGCAGTGCTAAACAGGACACCGGGGAGCTGTTTTTT.

There are many counts of this clonotype. The CDR3 spells CASSQAGIGGEQYF. For the CDR3, the DNA is TGCGCCAGCAGCCAAGCGGGGATAGGGGGCGAGCAGTACTTC. The chain carries TRBV4-1 and TRBJ2-7, with D maybe TRBD1 (6 bases). V gave up 1 base and J gave up 6 bases, with 13 bases separating them. Germline V CDR1 and CDR2: MGHRA, YSYEKL. The CDR3 totals 14 residues.

This clonotype was seen at least ten times. The chain employs TRBV2 and TRBJ1-2; D uncertain. CDR1 is SNHLY and CDR2 is FYNNEI in the germline V gene. V was cut by 1 base and J by 4 bases, with 7 bases left in between. There are 13 residues in the CDR3. DNA for the CDR3: TGTGCCAGCAGTGAAGGAGGGCTCTATGGCTACACCTTC. Translated, it gives CASSEGGLYGYTF.